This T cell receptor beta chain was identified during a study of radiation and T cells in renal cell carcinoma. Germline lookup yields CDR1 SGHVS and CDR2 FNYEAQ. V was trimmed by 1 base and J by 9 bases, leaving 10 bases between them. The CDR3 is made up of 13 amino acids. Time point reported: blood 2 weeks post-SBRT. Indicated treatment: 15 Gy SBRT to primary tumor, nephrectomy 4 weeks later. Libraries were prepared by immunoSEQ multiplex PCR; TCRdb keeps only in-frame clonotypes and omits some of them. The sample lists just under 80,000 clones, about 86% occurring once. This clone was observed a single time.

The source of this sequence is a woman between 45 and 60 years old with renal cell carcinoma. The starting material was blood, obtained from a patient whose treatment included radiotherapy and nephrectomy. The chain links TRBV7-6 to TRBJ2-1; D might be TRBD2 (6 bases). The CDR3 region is CASSLGGIVEQFF. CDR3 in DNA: TGTGCCAGCAGCTTAGGCGGGATAGTTGAGCAGTTCTTC.